Listed below are T cell receptor beta chains from one sample, sequenced in a study of PD-1 blockade in classical Hodgkin lymphoma. Clones were read by immunoSEQ multiplex PCR, and TCRdb kept only the in-frame ones, dropping some. The sample holds some 93,000 clones, roughly 89% seen once. Sequencing used peripheral blood mononuclear cells (PBMCs), obtained before the second cycle of nivolumab. These receptors were collected from a human donor with classical Hodgkin lymphoma. Both conserved end residues are part of each CDR3. A D gene is named only where the DNA matches it firmly. Expanded clones are given a class, and other clones once, few, many or no size at all.

size | D | J | V | DNA | CDR3
NA | NA | TRBJ2-3 | TRBV5-6 | TGTGCCAGCAGCTTGGGATGGGGCTCTAGCACAGATACGCAGTATTTT | CASSLGWGSSTDTQYF
once | TRBD2 | TRBJ2-7 | TRBV27 | TGTGCCAGCAGACAGACTAGCGGGTCGCGCGAGCAGTACTTC | CASRQTSGSREQYF
NA | TRBD2 | TRBJ2-2 | TRBV7-2 | TGTGCCAGCAGCCTTAGCGGGGGGGCCAGTGGATCCACCGGGGAGCTGTTTTTT | CASSLSGGASGSTGELFF
NA | TRBD1 | TRBJ2-7 | TRBV10-1 | TGCGCCAGCAGCCGGGACAGGGTATCCGAGCAGTACTTC | CASSRDRVSEQYF
NA | TRBD1 | TRBJ1-1 | TRBV28 | TGTGCCAGCAGTACATCCTCCGGACAGGGGGCTTATGAAGCTTTCTTT | CASSTSSGQGAYEAFF
NA | NA | TRBJ2-1 | TRBV10-3 | TGTGCCATCACAAATGAGGGGACCGTCAATGAGCAGTTCTTC | CAITNEGTVNEQFF
NA | NA | TRBJ1-3 | TRBV5-1 | TGCGCCAGCAGCTTGGAAGGCGGAAACACCATATATTTT | CASSLEGGNTIYF
NA | TRBD2 | TRBJ2-2 | TRBV4-1 | TGCGCCAGCAGCCAAGCTACTAGCGGGAGAACGGTCGGGGAGCTGTTTTTT | CASSQATSGRTVGELFF
NA | NA | TRBJ1-6 | TRBV9 | TGTGCCAGCAGCCCCGACCCGCGGTCTGATAATTCACCCCTCCACTTT | CASSPDPRSDNSPLHF
NA | NA | TRBJ2-7 | TRBV5-6 | TGTGCCAGCAGCCAGAAGAACTACGAGCAGTACTTC | CASSQKNYEQYF
medium-sized | TRBD2 | TRBJ2-1 | TRBV4-1 | TGCGCCAGCAGCCAAGCTGCCGGGACTACCCATGAGCAGTTCTTC | CASSQAAGTTHEQFF
NA | NA | TRBJ2-1 | TRBV5-1 | TGCGCCAGCAGCATGGACCCTCTAACGGATGAGCAGTTCTTC | CASSMDPLTDEQFF
NA | TRBD2 | TRBJ2-3 | TRBV19 | TGTGCCAGTAGTACCCGAGGACTAGCGGGAACCACAGATACGCAGTATTTT | CASSTRGLAGTTDTQYF
NA | NA | TRBJ2-5 | TRBV4-1 | TGCGCCAGCAGCCAAGCTCTTGGGCCGGAGACCCAGTACTTC | CASSQALGPETQYF
NA | NA | TRBJ2-3 | TRBV18 | TGTGCCAGCTCACCAGCGGTCGGCTTCACAGATACGCAGTATTTT | CASSPAVGFTDTQYF
NA | NA | TRBJ2-5 | TRBV5-8 | TGTGCCAGCAGAAGGGGGGTTGGGCTTTCGACTACGGAGACCCAGTACTTC | CASRRGVGLSTTETQYF
NA | TRBD2 | TRBJ2-1 | TRBV5-1 | TGCGCCAGCAGCCAACAACTAGCGGGTGTCAATGAGCAGTTCTTC | CASSQQLAGVNEQFF
NA | TRBD2 | TRBJ2-1 | TRBV7-3 | TGTGCCAGCAGCCTAATTTTCGGAGCGGGAGGGCCAGGGAATGAGCAGTTCTTC | CASSLIFGAGGPGNEQFF
few | NA | TRBJ2-1 | TRBV7-8 | TGTGCCAGCAGCTTAGATTCCACCTATGAGCAGTTCTTC | CASSLDSTYEQFF
NA | NA | TRBJ1-5 | TRBV27 | TGTGCCAGCAGCGCAGCCGTGGGCCAGCCCCAGCATTTT | CASSAAVGQPQHF
NA | TRBD1 | TRBJ2-5 | TRBV5-6 | TGTGCCAGCAGCCTCACCGGGACAGGAGATGAGACCCAGTACTTC | CASSLTGTGDETQYF
NA | NA | TRBJ1-1 | TRBV15 | TGTGCCACCAGCAGAGATCAGGGGACTGTGGCTTTCTTT | CATSRDQGTVAFF
NA | NA | TRBJ1-1 | TRBV18 | TGTGCCAGCTTGGGAACACTGGGTAGTGAAGCTTTCTTT | CASLGTLGSEAFF
NA | NA | TRBJ2-3 | TRBV7-6 | TGTGCCAGCAGCTATCTCACAGATACGCAGTATTTT | CASSYLTDTQYF
NA | NA | TRBJ2-2 | TRBV19 | TGTGCCAGTCAATGGGGACTGACCGGGGAGCTGTTTTTT | CASQWGLTGELFF
NA | NA | TRBJ2-7 | TRBV7-8 | TGTGCCAGCAGCTTAGAATACACCGGGATCCACGAGCAGTACTTC | CASSLEYTGIHEQYF
NA | NA | TRBJ1-5 | TRBV18 | TGTGCCAGCTCACAACAGGGACCGACCAATCAGCCCCAGCATTTT | CASSQQGPTNQPQHF
NA | NA | TRBJ2-5 | TRBV7-9 | TGTGCCGTCTCAGGTCAAGAGACCCAGTACTTC | CAVSGQETQYF
once | NA | TRBJ2-7 | TRBV30 | TGTGCCTGGAGTGAGGGCATTTCCTACGAGCAGTACTTC | CAWSEGISYEQYF
NA | TRBD2 | TRBJ2-5 | TRBV4-1 | TGCGCCAGCAGTCCCCACTCTAGCGGGGGGGCCTTGGAGACCCAGTACTTC | CASSPHSSGGALETQYF